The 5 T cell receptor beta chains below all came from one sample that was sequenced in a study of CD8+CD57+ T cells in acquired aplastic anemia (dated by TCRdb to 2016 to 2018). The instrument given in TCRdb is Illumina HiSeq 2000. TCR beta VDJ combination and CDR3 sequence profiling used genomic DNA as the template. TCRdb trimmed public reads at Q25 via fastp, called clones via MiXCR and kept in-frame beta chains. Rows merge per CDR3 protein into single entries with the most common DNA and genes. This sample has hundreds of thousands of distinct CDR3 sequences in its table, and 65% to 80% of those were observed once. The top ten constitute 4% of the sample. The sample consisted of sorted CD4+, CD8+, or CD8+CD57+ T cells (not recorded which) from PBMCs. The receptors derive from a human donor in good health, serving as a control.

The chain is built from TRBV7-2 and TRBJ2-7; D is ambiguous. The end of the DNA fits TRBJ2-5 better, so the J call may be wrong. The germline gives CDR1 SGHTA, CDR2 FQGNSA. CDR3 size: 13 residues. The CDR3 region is CASRAISEETQYF. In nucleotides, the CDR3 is TGTGCCAGCAGAGCTATCTCGGAGGAGACCCAGTACTTC.

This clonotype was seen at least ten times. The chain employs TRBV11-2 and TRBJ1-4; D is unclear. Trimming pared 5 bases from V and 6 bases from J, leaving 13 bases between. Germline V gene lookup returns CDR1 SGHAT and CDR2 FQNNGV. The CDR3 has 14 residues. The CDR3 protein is CASSPGYSDEKLFF. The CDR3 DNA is TGTGCCAGCAGCCCCGGCTATTCTGATGAAAAACTGTTTTTT.

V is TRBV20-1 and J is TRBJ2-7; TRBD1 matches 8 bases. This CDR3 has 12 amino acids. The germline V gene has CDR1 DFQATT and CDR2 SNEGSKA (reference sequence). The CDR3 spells CSVAQGVYVEYF. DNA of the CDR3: TGCAGCGTTGCACAGGGGGTTTACGTGGAGTACTTC.

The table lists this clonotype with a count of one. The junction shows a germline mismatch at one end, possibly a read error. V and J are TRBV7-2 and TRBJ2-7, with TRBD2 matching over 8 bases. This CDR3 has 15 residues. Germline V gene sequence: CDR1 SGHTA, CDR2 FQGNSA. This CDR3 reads CATSPAGTGGFDEYF. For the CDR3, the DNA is TGTGCCACCAGCCCAGCCGGAACGGGGGGGTTCGACGAGTACTTC.

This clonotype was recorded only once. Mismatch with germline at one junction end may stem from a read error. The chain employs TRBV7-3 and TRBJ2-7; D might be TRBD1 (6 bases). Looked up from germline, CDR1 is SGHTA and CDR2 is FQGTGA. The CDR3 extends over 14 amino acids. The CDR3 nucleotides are TGTGCCAGCAGCGTGTGGGGGCTAGTCTACGAGCAGCACTTC. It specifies CASSVWGLVYEQHF.